This TCR beta chain was identified in a study of T cells in women clearing cervical HPV infection. Findings and caveats of the study: It is unknown whether associations predate infection; no effector/memory or HPV-specific sorting. Repertoire richness, not evenness, was significantly elevated in CIN3+ cases versus controls. TRBV6-7 abundance was lower in cases than controls (roughly 0.11% versus 0.16%).

CDR1 LNHDA and CDR2 SQIVND come from the germline V gene (reference sequence). This CDR3 is 14 amino acids long. Genomic DNA, averaging approximately 1,100 ng per sample, yielded TCR beta CDR3 via immunoSEQ. Only in-frame clones appear in the TCRdb table, and some are missing; sequencing was by immunoSEQ multiplex PCR. The table lists about 12,000 clones. With respect to this clone: Its target is not known. The read terminates 3 residues before the CDR3 end, so the remaining end is supplied by the germline J gene.

Sequenced material: blood buffy coat. J is TRBJ2-2 and V is TRBV19; D might be TRBD1 (8 bases). The sequence was collected from a woman between 18 and 70 years old with a cervical HPV16 infection that either progressed to CIN3+ or cleared (not recorded which). CDR3 bases read: TGTGCCAGTAGCACTACAGGGGGGGTCTCAAAG. This translates into CASSTTGGVSK. The complete CDR3 sequence is CASSTTGGVSKLFF.